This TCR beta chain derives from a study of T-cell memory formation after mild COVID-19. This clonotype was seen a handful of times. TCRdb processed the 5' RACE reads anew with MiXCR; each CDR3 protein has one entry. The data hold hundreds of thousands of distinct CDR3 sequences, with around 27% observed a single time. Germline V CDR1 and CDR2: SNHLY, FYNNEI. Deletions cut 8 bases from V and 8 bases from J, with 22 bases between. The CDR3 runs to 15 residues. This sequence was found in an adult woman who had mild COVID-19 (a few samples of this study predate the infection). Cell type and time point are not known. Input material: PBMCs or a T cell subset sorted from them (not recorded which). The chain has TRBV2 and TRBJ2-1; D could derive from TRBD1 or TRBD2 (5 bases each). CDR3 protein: CASRNHGTPIDEQFF. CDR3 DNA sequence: TGTGCCAGCCGCAACCACGGGACCCCCATCGATGAGCAGTTCTTC.